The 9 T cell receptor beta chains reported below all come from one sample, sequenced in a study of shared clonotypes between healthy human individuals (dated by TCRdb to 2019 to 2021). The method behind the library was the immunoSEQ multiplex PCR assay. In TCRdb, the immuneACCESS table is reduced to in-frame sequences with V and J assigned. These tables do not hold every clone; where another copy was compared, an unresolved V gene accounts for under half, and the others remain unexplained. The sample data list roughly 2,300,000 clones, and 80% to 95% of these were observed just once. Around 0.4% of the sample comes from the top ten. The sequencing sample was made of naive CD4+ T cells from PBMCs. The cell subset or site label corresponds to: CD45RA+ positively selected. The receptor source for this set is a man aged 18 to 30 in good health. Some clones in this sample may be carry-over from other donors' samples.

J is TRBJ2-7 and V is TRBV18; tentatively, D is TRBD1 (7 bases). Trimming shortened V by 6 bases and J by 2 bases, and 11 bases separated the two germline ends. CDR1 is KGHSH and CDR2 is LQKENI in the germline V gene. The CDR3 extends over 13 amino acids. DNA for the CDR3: TGTGCCAGCTCGCGCAGGGGGGCCTACGAGCAGTACTTC. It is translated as CASSRRGAYEQYF.

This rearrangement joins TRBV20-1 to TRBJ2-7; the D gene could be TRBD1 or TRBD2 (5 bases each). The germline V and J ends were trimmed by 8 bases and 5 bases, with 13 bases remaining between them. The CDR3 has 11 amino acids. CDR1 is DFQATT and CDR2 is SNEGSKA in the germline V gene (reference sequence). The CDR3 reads CSFVGADEQYF. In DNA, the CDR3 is TGCAGTTTCGTCGGGGCTGACGAGCAGTACTTC.

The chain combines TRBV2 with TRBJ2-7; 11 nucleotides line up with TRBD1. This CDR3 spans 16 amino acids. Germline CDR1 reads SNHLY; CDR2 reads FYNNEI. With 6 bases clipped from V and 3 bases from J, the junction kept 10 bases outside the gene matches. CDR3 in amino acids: CASSRTGGGRGYEQYF. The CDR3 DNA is TGTGCCAGCAGCCGGACAGGGGGCGGCCGGGGCTACGAGCAGTACTTC.

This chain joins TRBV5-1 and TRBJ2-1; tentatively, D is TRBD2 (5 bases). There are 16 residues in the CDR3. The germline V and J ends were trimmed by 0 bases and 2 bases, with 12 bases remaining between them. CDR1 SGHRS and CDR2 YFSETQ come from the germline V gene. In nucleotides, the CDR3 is TGCGCCAGCAGCTTGGACGAGGGAGTCCCCTACAATGAGCAGTTCTTC. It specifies CASSLDEGVPYNEQFF.

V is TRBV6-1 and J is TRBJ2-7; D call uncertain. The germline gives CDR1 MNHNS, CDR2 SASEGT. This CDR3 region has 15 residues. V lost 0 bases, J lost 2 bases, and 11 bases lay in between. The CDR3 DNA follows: TGTGCCAGCAGTGAAGCGTACCGGGCTACCTACGAGCAGTACTTC. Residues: CASSEAYRATYEQYF.

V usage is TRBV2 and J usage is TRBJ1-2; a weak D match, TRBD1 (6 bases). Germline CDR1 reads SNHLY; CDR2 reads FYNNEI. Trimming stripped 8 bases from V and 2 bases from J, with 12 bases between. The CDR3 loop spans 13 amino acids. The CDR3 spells CASLGTQNYGYTF. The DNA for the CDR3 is TGTGCCAGCCTCGGGACACAGAACTATGGCTACACCTTC. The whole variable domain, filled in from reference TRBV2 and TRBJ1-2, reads EPEVTQTPSHQVTQMGQEVILRCVPISNHLYFYWYRQILGQKVEFLVSFYNNEISEKSEIFDDQFSVERPDGSNFTLKIRSTKLEDSAMYFCASLGTQNYGYTFGSGTRLTVV.

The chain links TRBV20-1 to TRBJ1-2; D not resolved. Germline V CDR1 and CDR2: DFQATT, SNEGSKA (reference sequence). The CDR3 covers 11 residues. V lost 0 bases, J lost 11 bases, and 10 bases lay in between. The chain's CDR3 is CSARDLSIYTF. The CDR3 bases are TGCAGTGCTAGAGATCTATCCATTTACACCTTC.

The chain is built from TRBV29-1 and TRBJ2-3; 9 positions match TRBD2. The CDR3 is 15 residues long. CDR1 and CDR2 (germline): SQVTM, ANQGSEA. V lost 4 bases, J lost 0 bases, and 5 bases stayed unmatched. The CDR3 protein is CSVVWAGGSTDTQYF. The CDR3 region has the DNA TGCAGCGTTGTGTGGGCGGGAGGGAGCACAGATACGCAGTATTTT.

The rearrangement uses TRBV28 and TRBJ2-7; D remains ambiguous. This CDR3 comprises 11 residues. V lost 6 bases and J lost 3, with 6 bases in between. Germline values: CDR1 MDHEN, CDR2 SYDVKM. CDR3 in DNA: TGTGCCAGCAGACAGCGCTACGAGCAGTACTTC. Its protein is CASRQRYEQYF.